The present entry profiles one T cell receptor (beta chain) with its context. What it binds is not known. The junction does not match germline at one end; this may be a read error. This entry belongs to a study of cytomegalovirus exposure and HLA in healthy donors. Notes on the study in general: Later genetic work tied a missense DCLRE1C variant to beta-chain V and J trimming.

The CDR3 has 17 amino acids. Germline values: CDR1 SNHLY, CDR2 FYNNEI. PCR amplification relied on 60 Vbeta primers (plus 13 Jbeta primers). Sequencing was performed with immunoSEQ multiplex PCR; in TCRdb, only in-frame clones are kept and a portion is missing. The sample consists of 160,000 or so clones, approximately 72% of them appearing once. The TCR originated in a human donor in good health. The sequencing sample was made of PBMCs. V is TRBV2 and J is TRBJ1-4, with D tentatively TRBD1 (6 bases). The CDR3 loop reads CAGRDRNPNSTNEKLFF. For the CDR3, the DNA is TGTGCCGGCAGAGACAGGAACCCGAATTCAACTAATGAAAAACTGTTTTTT.